The 18 T cell receptor beta chains reported below all come from one sample, sequenced in a study of T cells expressing NK-cell markers. From its re-call of the 5' RACE reads, TCRdb lists each CDR3 protein once, without DNA. There are about 260,000 distinct CDR3 sequences in the sample, with around 3.9% held by the top ten. Sample: blood T cells: a sorted CD56 or NKG2C T cell subset, CD4+ or CD8+ T cells, or bulk PBMC T cells (not recorded which). All receptors come from a woman aged 18 to 75 in good health.

V is TRBV20-1 and J is TRBJ1-1; as DNA is missing, the TRBD1 call by TCRdb cannot be tested. The V gene's germline CDR1 is DFQATT and CDR2 SNEGSKA (reference sequence). The CDR3 runs 15 residues. The CDR3 region is CSARDLRGADTEAFF.

The genes are TRBV4-3 and TRBJ2-3; TCRdb calls TRBD1, which cannot be checked without DNA. This CDR3 has 18 residues. Germline CDR1 LGHNA, CDR2 YSLEER. CDR3: CASSQDLRQGGRTDTQYF.

The chain carries TRBV3-1 and TRBJ1-2; TCRdb's D gene call, TRBD1, goes unchecked for lack of DNA. Germline CDR1 reads LGHDT; CDR2 reads YNNKEL (reference sequence). The CDR3 has 16 amino acids. The CDR3 here is CASSQDPRGQVYGYTF.

V gene TRBV10-3 combines with J gene TRBJ2-1; TCRdb picks TRBD2, but there is no DNA to check that call. The CDR3 extends over 15 amino acids. Germline V lookup: CDR1 ENHRY, CDR2 SYGVKD. The CDR3 sequence: CAIARTSGSRNEQFF.

The V call is TRBV6-6, the J call TRBJ1-1. Germline CDR1 is MNHNY and CDR2 is SVGAGI (reference sequence). This CDR3 comprises 11 residues. The CDR3 reads CATRGNTEAFF.

The chain is built from TRBV24-1 and TRBJ2-1; TCRdb calls TRBD2, which cannot be checked without DNA. Germline V gene data show CDR1 as KGHDR and CDR2 as SFDVKD. The CDR3 runs to 15 residues. Here the CDR3 reads CATSDTSGAGDEQFF.

The rearrangement uses TRBV29-1 and TRBJ2-3; TCRdb outputs TRBD2, but without DNA this stays unchecked. The length of the CDR3 is 11 residues. Looked up from germline, CDR1 is SQVTM and CDR2 is ANQGSEA. This CDR3 reads CSVEGLYTQYF.

This chain links TRBV6-2 or TRBV6-3 with TRBJ2-7; with no DNA, the TCRdb D assignment of TRBD1 cannot be verified. Per germline, CDR1 MNHEY and CDR2 SVGEGT. The CDR3 is 15 residues long. CDR3 sequence: CASSLWGLGPYEQYF.

V is TRBV20-1 and J is TRBJ2-2; without DNA, the TCRdb call of TRBD2 cannot be checked. The CDR3 sequence is 15 residues long. The germline gives CDR1 DFQATT, CDR2 SNEGSKA (reference sequence). This CDR3 is CSARARREGTGELFF.

This chain joins TRBV12-3 or TRBV12-4 and TRBJ2-5; TCRdb gives TRBD2 as the D gene, but with no DNA this cannot be confirmed. The CDR3 has 16 amino acids. The CDR3 sequence: CASSLLAGGGGETQYF.

The chain recombines TRBV5-1 with TRBJ2-1. Germline V gives CDR1 SGHRS, CDR2 YFSETQ. The CDR3 is 15 amino acids. CDR3 loop: CASSSGLASYNEQFF. Full variable domain (outside the CDR3, taken from reference TRBV5-1 and TRBJ2-1): KAGVTQTPRYLIKTRGQQVTLSCSPISGHRSVSWYQQTPGQGLQFLFEYFSETQRNKGNFPGRFSGRQFSNSRSEMNVSTLELGDSALYLCASSSGLASYNEQFFGPGTRLTVL.

The chain carries TRBV12-3 or TRBV12-4 and TRBJ2-5; TCRdb proposes TRBD1, but this gene call is untestable without DNA. The CDR3 is 16 residues long. The CDR3 spells CASSLVGGGASETQYF.

The genes are TRBV5-4 and TRBJ2-2; TCRdb lists TRBD2, though no DNA is available to test this call. The V gene's germline CDR1 is SGHNT and CDR2 YYREEE (reference sequence). This CDR3 spans 16 amino acids. CDR3 sequence: CASSGPNKGNTGELFF.

The rearrangement uses TRBV20-1 and TRBJ1-1. This CDR3 spans 12 amino acids. CDR1 is DFQATT and CDR2 is SNEGSKA in the germline V gene (reference sequence). The chain's CDR3 is CSAPTSNTEAFF.

The chain combines TRBV20-1 with TRBJ2-1; without DNA, the TCRdb call of TRBD2 cannot be checked. Germline V gene data show CDR1 as DFQATT and CDR2 as SNEGSKA (reference sequence). The length of the CDR3 is 15 residues. The CDR3 spells CSASGSSSSYNEQFF.

The rearrangement links TRBV20-1 to TRBJ1-5; the TCRdb D gene call, TRBD1, has no DNA to confirm it. The CDR3 totals 15 residues. CDR1 DFQATT and CDR2 SNEGSKA come from the germline V gene (reference sequence). CDR3 sequence: CSARSTGALNQPQHF.

The genes are TRBV12-3 or TRBV12-4 and TRBJ2-1; TCRdb gives TRBD2 as the D gene, but with no DNA this cannot be confirmed. The CDR3 is made up of 20 amino acids. Here the CDR3 reads CASSPLLGAGGGGSYNEQFF.

The CDR3 reads CASSLAYNRNTEAFF. The V call is TRBV7-2, the J call TRBJ1-1. The CDR3 is 15 residues long. Looked up from germline, CDR1 is SGHTA and CDR2 is FQGNSA.